This record looks at one T cell receptor beta chain sequence and its context. Its antigen is unidentified. Data came from immunoSEQ multiplex PCR; TCRdb stores just in-frame clones and leaves some out. The repertoire includes 89,000 or so clones, more than 70% of them detected once, and 1.3% to 1.5% sits in the top ten. The CDR3 is 15 amino acids. CDR1 and CDR2 from the germline V gene are KGHSH and LQKENI. Trimming cost V 3 bases and J 3 bases, with 12 bases left between them. The data belong to a study of lymphopenia after photon versus proton radiotherapy. Study-level points and caveats: Oligoclonal CD8+ Temra expansion after nadir drove photon patients' diversity drop. Authors raise, but do not show, better survival with proton therapy. Post-nadir TCR diversity decline inversely tracked overall survival among those who died. Relative stability marked proton patients; photon patients lost diversity and naive cells.

The receptor comes from a man between 60 and 70 years old with pancreatic cancer. This sample comprised peripheral blood, obtained from a patient treated with proton-based radiotherapy. The V call is TRBV18, the J call TRBJ1-3; D gene unclear. CDR3 loop: CASSPEVWVGNTIYF. The CDR3 bases are TGTGCCAGCTCACCGGAGGTTTGGGTTGGAAACACCATATATTTT. Filled out from reference TRBV18 and TRBJ1-3, the complete variable domain reads NAGVMQNPRHLVRRRGQEARLRCSPMKGHSHVYWYRQLPEEGLKFMVYLQKENIIDESGMPKERFSAEFPKEGPSILRIQQVVRGDSAAYFCASSPEVWVGNTIYFGEGSWLTVV.